Following are 14 T cell receptor beta chains from one sample sequenced in a study of Tregs in tolerant kidney transplant recipients. The method was immunoSEQ multiplex PCR; TCRdb's version includes in-frame clones alone and lacks a portion of them. The repertoire holds fewer than 20,000 clones, with about four fifths as singletons. The sequenced material came from Tregs from blood. All receptors come from a human donor in good health.

The chain recombines TRBV13 with TRBJ2-5; 7 nucleotides match TRBD1. Germline V gives CDR1 PRHDT, CDR2 FYEKMQ (reference sequence). This CDR3 is built from 14 residues. V lost 3 bases, J lost 2 bases, and 3 bases stayed unmatched. The CDR3 sequence is CASSLFRGQETQYF. The CDR3 bases are TGTGCCAGCAGCTTGTTCAGGGGGCAAGAGACCCAGTACTTC.

V and J are TRBV7-2 and TRBJ1-1, with 7 bases lining up with TRBD1. Per germline, CDR1 SGHTA and CDR2 FQGNSA. The CDR3 totals 15 residues. V was pared by 5 bases and J by 3 bases, with 9 bases of the junction left unmatched. CDR3 sequence (DNA): TGTGCCAGCAGCCTTCGGACAGGATCGTACACTGAAGCTTTCTTT. Protein product: CASSLRTGSYTEAFF.

This sequence joins TRBV7-3 and TRBJ2-1; 13 bases line up with TRBD2. Germline CDR1 reads SGHTA; CDR2 reads FQGTGA. The V segment lost 5 bases and the J segment 9 bases; nucleotides outside the gene matches: 13. The CDR3 loop spans 17 amino acids. CDR3 nucleotides: TGTGCCAGCAGCAAATTCCCAGGACTAGCGGGAGTAGCTGAGCAGTTCTTC. Translated: CASSKFPGLAGVAEQFF.

The chain couples TRBV7-8 to TRBJ2-3, with 9 positions matching TRBD1. CDR1 SGHVS and CDR2 FQNEAQ come from the germline V gene. V was clipped by 6 bases and J by 8 bases; unmatched bases: 3. The CDR3 is 12 amino acids. The CDR3 coding sequence is TGTGCCAGCAGGACGGACAGGGGTACGCAGTATTTT. Translation: CASRTDRGTQYF.

This chain connects TRBV7-3 to TRBJ2-5, with 8 bases matching TRBD2. The CDR3 is 16 amino acids. After removal of 0 bases from V and 1 base from J, the junction contained 4 bases not matched to a gene. Germline-derived CDR1 and CDR2 are SGHTA and FQGTGA. The CDR3 coding sequence is TGTGCCAGCAGCTTAACATCCAGCGGGGGCCAAGAGACCCAGTACTTC. Its protein is CASSLTSSGGQETQYF.

This clone was observed a few times. The chain links TRBV6-1 to TRBJ1-5; the D is unclear. This CDR3 contains 11 residues. CDR1 and CDR2 (germline): MNHNS, SASEGT. With 6 bases removed from V and 12 bases from J, the gap between germline ends came to 12 bases. The CDR3 DNA is TGTGCCAGCAGCGAACGGCAGAGCCAGCATTTT. It translates to CASSERQSQHF.

The V and J genes are TRBV6-6 and TRBJ1-2, with unresolved D. This CDR3 is 13 amino acids long. V lost 6 bases, J lost 5 bases, and 13 bases lay in between. Germline values: CDR1 MNHNY, CDR2 SVGAGI (reference sequence). The CDR3 spells CASSLESVYGYTF. CDR3 nucleotide sequence: TGTGCCAGCAGCCTCGAGTCGGTATATGGCTACACCTTC.

V usage is TRBV7-8 and J usage is TRBJ1-3; 9 bases are shared with TRBD1. The trim removed 5 bases at V and 4 bases at J, leaving 6 bases unmatched. The germline CDR1 and CDR2 sequences are SGHVS and FQNEAQ. The CDR3 spans 15 residues. The CDR3 nucleotides are TGTGCCAGCAGCCCACAGGGGGCGCGAGGAAACACCATATATTTT. Translated, it gives CASSPQGARGNTIYF.

The rearrangement joins TRBV6-1 to TRBJ2-7; 10 nucleotides match TRBD2. Germline V gene data show CDR1 as MNHNS and CDR2 as SASEGT. V shed 6 bases and J 3 bases; nucleotides not matched to a gene: 8. This CDR3 is 15 amino acids long. The CDR3 sequence is CASRATSGRGYEQYF. The DNA for the CDR3 is TGTGCCAGCAGAGCGACCAGCGGGAGGGGCTACGAGCAGTACTTC.

The chain employs TRBV12-2 and TRBJ1-5; TRBD1 is taken as the D call from the table, unchecked against the DNA. TRBV12-2 is described as a pseudogene. The CDR3 is 19 amino acids. This CDR3 reads CASRLALHQGKCRGQPQHF. Here the CDR3 DNA reads TGTGCAAGTCGCTTAGCGTTGCATCAGGGTAAATGCCGCGGTCAGCCCCAGCATTTT.

This clone was seen a few times. The rearrangement links TRBV6-6 to TRBJ2-1; 7 bases agree with TRBD2. The V gene end was trimmed by 2 bases and the J gene end by 3 bases; junction bases not matched to a gene: 7. Germline assignment: CDR1 MNHNY and CDR2 SVGAGI (reference sequence). The CDR3 has 16 residues. The CDR3 DNA reads TGTGCCAGCAGTTACCCCAGCGGGACCGTCTACAATGAGCAGTTCTTC. Amino acids: CASSYPSGTVYNEQFF.

This clone showed up just once. V and J are TRBV7-9 and TRBJ2-3; 9 nucleotides line up with TRBD1. The germline V gene encodes CDR1 SEHNR and CDR2 FQNEAQ (reference sequence). Trimming cost V 5 bases and J 3 bases; bases outside gene matches: 9. The CDR3 loop spans 16 amino acids. The CDR3 nucleotides are TGTGCCAGCAGCATGGACAGGGGATCGGCAACAGATACGCAGTATTTT. Translation gives CASSMDRGSATDTQYF. The variable domain in full, with the rest retrieved from reference TRBV7-9 and TRBJ2-3, is DTGVSQNPRHKITKRGQNVTFRCDPISEHNRLYWYRQTLGQGPEFLTYFQNEAQLEKSRLLSDRFSAERPKGSFSTLEIQRTEQGDSAMYLCASSMDRGSATDTQYFGPGTRLTVL.

The V call is TRBV7-9, the J call TRBJ1-4; no firm D call. Germline V gene sequence: CDR1 SEHNR, CDR2 FQNEAQ (reference sequence). The V gene lost 4 bases and the J gene lost 0 bases, with 9 bases spanning the gap. The CDR3 runs to 15 residues. As DNA, the CDR3 is TGTGCCAGCAGCTCGAACGTCGCAACTAATGAAAAACTGTTTTTT. This encodes CASSSNVATNEKLFF.

The chain links TRBV5-1 to TRBJ2-5, with D possibly TRBD2 on 5 matching bases. Germline loops: CDR1 SGHRS, CDR2 YFSETQ. Trimming took off 4 bases at V and 3 bases at J, with 13 bases between the two ends. This CDR3 has 14 amino acids. The CDR3 spells CASSPGADEETQYF. CDR3 DNA sequence: TGCGCCAGCAGCCCCGGAGCGGACGAAGAGACCCAGTACTTC.